This T cell receptor beta chain is drawn from a study of response to subunit inactivated influenza vaccine. As to this clonotype: Its antigen is not known.

Study-wide findings and caveats: The authors suggested that every seasonal influenza vaccination recruits few new T cells.

The CDR3 consists of 20 residues. Germline values: CDR1 MNHGY, CDR2 SVAAGI. V lost 0 bases and J lost 3; bases outside the gene matches: 18. TCRdb reprocessed the RT-PCR reads via MiXCR and lists one record per CDR3 protein. The sample contains fewer than 750,000 distinct CDR3 sequences, approximately 15% of which appear only once. This TCR was recovered from a man in his forties or fifties who received an inactivated influenza vaccine. This sequence joins TRBV6-9 and TRBJ2-7, with 9 positions matching TRBD2. The sequenced sample was PBMCs from blood, obtained 11 to 12 days after vaccination. The CDR3 coding sequence is TGTGCCAGCAGTTATTCCATCGGGACGGAGTGGCGGGGGGGGATCTACGAGCAGTACTTC. Encoded protein: CASSYSIGTEWRGGIYEQYF.